This TCR beta chain is from a study of T-cell reconstitution after alpha-beta-depleted transplantation in children. This sample's TCRbeta library carried unique molecular identifier barcodes. TCRdb recomputed calls from the PCR reads with MiXCR, one row per CDR3 protein. The table records just over 350,000 distinct CDR3 sequences, 10% to 15% of them present only once. At least ten counts were recorded for this clonotype. Sample: PBMCs, taken from the stem cell graft. This TCR was sampled from a human donor who donated a stem cell graft to a child with Fanconi anemia.

In DNA, the CDR3 is TGTGCCAGCAGCGTTCACTCAGGGGACACTGAAGCTTTCTTT. Translating it yields CASSVHSGDTEAFF. This chain links TRBV9 with TRBJ1-1, with D perhaps TRBD1 (6 bases). This CDR3 has 14 residues. Germline V gene data show CDR1 as SGDLS and CDR2 as YYNGEE. V shed 2 bases and J shed 3 bases, with 11 bases lying between them.